One and the same sample provided the 25 T cell receptor beta chains below, sequenced in a study of shared clonotypes between healthy human individuals. TCRdb's table, derived via immunoSEQ multiplex PCR, lists solely in-frame clones and lacks some. The table has some 2,000,000 clones, 95% seen once; the top ten hold approximately 0.13%. The specimen was naive CD4+ T cells sorted from blood. Subset noted: CD45RA+ positively selected. The receptors were sampled from a man aged 18 to 30 in good health.

The CDR3 DNA follows: TGTGCCAGTCCGGACAGGGGAGACTACGAGCAGTACTTC. Residues: CASPDRGDYEQYF. This sequence joins TRBV19 and TRBJ2-7; 9 bases align to TRBD1. The CDR3 runs to 13 residues. Per germline, CDR1 LNHDA and CDR2 SQIVND (reference sequence). V dropped 8 bases and J dropped 3; count of bases not matched to a gene: 5.

This chain uses TRBV5-1 with TRBJ2-7; D is possibly TRBD1 (6 bases). In germline, CDR1 is SGHRS, CDR2 YFSETQ. This CDR3 spans 14 amino acids. The V gene lost 6 bases and the J gene lost 3 bases, with 16 bases spanning the gap. This chain's CDR3 is CASKDGGANYEQYF. The CDR3 DNA reads as TGCGCCAGCAAGGATGGGGGCGCGAACTACGAGCAGTACTTC.

V gene TRBV7-2 combines with J gene TRBJ2-7; the D is unclear. The V gene's germline CDR1 is SGHTA and CDR2 FQGNSA. With 7 bases removed from V and 1 base from J, the gap between germline ends came to 11 bases. This CDR3 comprises 13 residues. The CDR3: CASKFPGSYEQYF. DNA of the CDR3: TGTGCCAGCAAATTTCCCGGTTCCTACGAGCAGTACTTC.

The rearrangement links TRBV21-1 to TRBJ2-7; the table's D call TRBD1 went unverified against the DNA. TRBV21-1 is shown as a pseudogene. The CDR3 runs to 14 residues. DNA of the CDR3: TGTGCCAGCAGCGCCGGACAGGTCTCCTACGAGCAGTACTTC. Translated: CASSAGQVSYEQYF.

The CDR3 DNA reads as TGTGCCAGCAGCGCCCCGGGACAGGGGGCGACTAACACCGGGGAGCTGTTTTTT. Translated, it gives CASSAPGQGATNTGELFF. The chain carries TRBV5-4 and TRBJ2-2; 12 nucleotides align to TRBD1. With V trimmed by 4 bases and J by 2 bases, 9 bases remained unmatched. Germline V CDR1 and CDR2: SGHNT, YYREEE (reference sequence). CDR3 size: 18 residues. Full variable domain (remainder filled in from reference TRBV5-4 and TRBJ2-2): ETGVTQSPTHLIKTRGQQVTLRCSSQSGHNTVSWYQQALGQGPQFIFQYYREEENGRGNFPPRFSGLQFPNYSSELNVNALELDDSALYLCASSAPGQGATNTGELFFGEGSRLTVL.

The chain recombines TRBV6-5 with TRBJ2-3; 8 bases align to TRBD2. Germline CDR1 and CDR2: MNHEY and SVGAGI. The CDR3 runs 15 residues. Trimming removed 2 bases from V and 3 bases from J; junction bases left unmatched: 4. The CDR3 sequence is CASSYGGGLTDTQYF. CDR3 DNA sequence: TGTGCCAGCAGTTACGGCGGGGGGTTAACAGATACGCAGTATTTT.

The sample holds one count of this clone. The chain links TRBV11-2 to TRBJ2-7; 10 nucleotides agree with TRBD2. Germline V CDR1 and CDR2: SGHAT, FQNNGV. Unmatched junction bases numbered 6, after V lost 1 base and J lost 12 bases. There are 13 residues in the CDR3. CDR3 DNA sequence: TGTGCCAGCAGCTTAGGCCTAGCGGGAGAGGTGTACTTC. Protein product: CASSLGLAGEVYF.

V is TRBV2 and J is TRBJ2-3; perhaps TRBD2 as D (6 bases). The germline V and J ends were trimmed by 6 bases and 11 bases, with 9 bases remaining between them. The CDR3 covers 10 residues. Germline CDR1 reads SNHLY; CDR2 reads FYNNEI. The CDR3 nucleotides read TGTGCCAGCAGAATGGGGGGGCAGTATTTT. Its protein is CASRMGGQYF.

The chain couples TRBV6-5 to TRBJ2-5, with D unresolved. The CDR3 length is 13 residues. V lost 5 bases and J 5 bases, leaving 12 bases between the germline ends. Germline CDR1 MNHEY, CDR2 SVGAGI. CDR3 loop: CASSQGLGETQYF. DNA for the CDR3: TGTGCCAGCAGTCAAGGGTTAGGGGAGACCCAGTACTTC.

The chain uses TRBV28 and TRBJ2-4; 9 positions match TRBD1. The CDR3 runs to 17 residues. J lost 2 bases, V lost 5 bases, and 10 bases had no gene match. Germline lookup yields CDR1 MDHEN and CDR2 SYDVKM. This chain's CDR3 is CASSPPGQGIPKNIQYF. The CDR3, as DNA: TGTGCCAGCAGTCCCCCTGGACAGGGGATTCCCAAAAACATTCAGTACTTC.

The genes are TRBV6-1 and TRBJ2-5; 8 bases are a match to TRBD2. With V trimmed by 6 bases and J by 1 base, 4 bases remained unmatched. The CDR3 covers 14 residues. Germline-derived CDR1 and CDR2 are MNHNS and SASEGT. CDR3 residues: CASRPTSGQETQYF. The CDR3, as DNA: TGTGCCAGCAGACCCACTAGCGGCCAAGAGACCCAGTACTTC.

The rearrangement uses TRBV7-9 and TRBJ1-2, with no clear D. The CDR3 consists of 15 residues. The V and J ends lost 2 bases and 0 bases respectively, with 10 bases between them. Germline V gene data show CDR1 as SEHNR and CDR2 as FQNEAQ (reference sequence). The CDR3 nucleotides read TGTGCCAGCAGCTTAAATGGGCAACCTAACTATGGCTACACCTTC. Its protein is CASSLNGQPNYGYTF. The full variable domain, completed using reference TRBV7-9 and TRBJ1-2, is DTGVSQNPRHKITKRGQNVTFRCDPISEHNRLYWYRQTLGQGPEFLTYFQNEAQLEKSRLLSDRFSAERPKGSFSTLEIQRTEQGDSAMYLCASSLNGQPNYGYTFGSGTRLTVV.

The V and J genes are TRBV7-8 and TRBJ2-1, with a weak D call TRBD2 (5 bases). Trimming cost V 6 bases and J 0 bases, with 15 bases left between them. The CDR3 has 16 residues. The V gene's germline CDR1 is SGHVS and CDR2 FQNEAQ. The DNA of the CDR3 is TGTGCCAGCAGAGGCGGGCCCCTAAGCTCCTACAATGAGCAGTTCTTC. It is translated as CASRGGPLSSYNEQFF.

The chain recombines TRBV12-2 with TRBJ2-3; the table's D call, TRBD2, has no DNA check behind it. TRBV12-2 is a pseudogene segment. This CDR3 has 10 amino acids. The CDR3 spells CAGSGATQYF. In nucleotides, the CDR3 is TGTGCGGGTAGCGGGGCTACGCAGTATTTT.

This clone was picked up one time. Other DNA sequences in the same sample also yield this CDR3. This chain joins TRBV30 and TRBJ1-6, with TRBD1 matching 8 bases. With V trimmed by 1 base and J by 7 bases, 3 bases remained unmatched. Germline CDR1 reads GTSNPN; CDR2 reads SVGIG (reference sequence). The CDR3 is 14 residues long. The CDR3 DNA is TGTGCCTGGAGTGGCGGACAGGGAAATTCACCCCTCCACTTT. Translating gives CAWSGGQGNSPLHF.

The V gene is TRBV5-1, the J gene TRBJ2-5, with 8 bases identical to TRBD1. The DNA end favors TRBJ2-7, so the J call may be wrong. CDR1 and CDR2 from the germline V gene are SGHRS and YFSETQ. This CDR3 comprises 14 residues. The CDR3 DNA is TGCGCCAGCAGCGGCCGGACAGGGCCTTACGAGCAGTACTTC. Protein product: CASSGRTGPYEQYF.

This chain links TRBV27 with TRBJ2-5, with unresolved D. Per the germline V gene, CDR1 is MNHEY and CDR2 is SMNVEV (reference sequence). The CDR3 contains 13 residues. V lost 3 bases to trimming and J lost 3 bases, with 8 bases between them. DNA for the CDR3: TGTGCCAGCAGTTTTGCCCTAGAAGAGACCCAGTACTTC. Translated, it gives CASSFALEETQYF.

The V and J genes are TRBV7-8 and TRBJ1-5; D unresolved. CDR3 length: 17 residues. Per the germline V gene, CDR1 is SGHVS and CDR2 is FQNEAQ. Trimming left V 3 bases short and J 2 bases short, with 17 bases between. DNA of the CDR3: TGTGCCAGCAGCTTTAAACAGAGCTCCCAAGGCAATCAGCCCCAGCATTTT. Translation gives CASSFKQSSQGNQPQHF.

A single count supports this clone. This chain joins TRBV30 and TRBJ1-3; no firm D call. This CDR3 contains 15 residues. In germline, CDR1 is GTSNPN, CDR2 SVGIG (reference sequence). The V end lost 1 base, the J end lost 0 bases, and 10 bases lay between the germline ends. CDR3 region: CAWSAGSFSGNTIYF. CDR3 bases: TGTGCCTGGAGTGCCGGCAGCTTCTCTGGAAACACCATATATTTT.

The CDR3 nucleotides read TGTGCCAGTAGTGATCTGAGAGGGGTGCTTGGCTACACCTTC. It specifies CASSDLRGVLGYTF. The J gene is TRBJ1-2, the V gene TRBV19; TRBD1 might be the D (5 bases). Germline V gives CDR1 LNHDA, CDR2 SQIVND (reference sequence). The CDR3 has 14 amino acids. V was clipped by 5 bases and J by 7 bases, with 17 bases between them.

The V and J genes are TRBV19 and TRBJ1-2, with TRBD1 matching 9 bases. CDR3 size: 15 residues. Looked up from germline, CDR1 is LNHDA and CDR2 is SQIVND (reference sequence). V was clipped by 7 bases and J by 4 bases; unmatched bases: 10. DNA of the CDR3: TGTGCCAGTAACCTCGGACAGGGGACGATCTATGGCTACACCTTC. Its protein is CASNLGQGTIYGYTF.

Comments on this clone: Other nucleotide sequences from this sample produce the same CDR3. The V and J genes are TRBV2 and TRBJ2-5, with D unclear. The CDR3 spans 13 residues. Germline V gene lookup returns CDR1 SNHLY and CDR2 FYNNEI. Deletions cut 5 bases from V and 2 bases from J, with 9 bases between. The CDR3 region is CASSLERQETQYF. CDR3 coding DNA: TGTGCCAGCAGTCTCGAAAGGCAAGAGACCCAGTACTTC.

The gene calls are TRBV4-3 and TRBJ1-6, with D unclear. The germline V gene encodes CDR1 LGHNA and CDR2 YSLEER. The length of the CDR3 is 16 residues. Trimming removed 1 base at V and 0 bases at J, with 7 bases between. CDR3 region: CASSQGGSSYNSPLHF. The CDR3 DNA reads as TGCGCCAGCAGCCAAGGTGGGAGCTCCTATAATTCACCCCTCCACTTT.

The chain recombines TRBV15 with TRBJ1-5, with 7 positions matching TRBD1. The CDR3 extends over 15 amino acids. Looked up from germline, CDR1 is LNHNV and CDR2 is YYDKDF (reference sequence). The J segment lost 6 bases and the V segment lost 1 base, leaving 6 bases of the junction unmatched. CDR3 residues: CATSRVRGRGQPQHF. In DNA, the CDR3 is TGTGCCACCAGCAGAGTAAGGGGGCGAGGTCAGCCCCAGCATTTT.

This chain's CDR3 is CASQKDGTSNYGYTF. CDR3 DNA: TGTGCCAGCCAAAAAGACGGGACGTCTAACTATGGCTACACCTTC. The rearrangement joins TRBV19 to TRBJ1-2; D perhaps matches TRBD1 (5 bases). Per germline, CDR1 LNHDA and CDR2 SQIVND (reference sequence). The CDR3 spans 15 residues. Trimming shortened V by 9 bases and J by 0 bases, and 17 bases separated the two germline ends.